The 32 T cell receptor beta chains below were found in one sample sequenced in a study of radiotherapy plus CTLA-4 blockade in lung cancer. The table came from immunoSEQ multiplex PCR; TCRdb's copy has only in-frame clones and leaves some out. The table shows about 120,000 clones, with about nine tenths occurring only once. The starting material was peripheral blood, obtained from a patient treated with radiotherapy plus ipilimumab. The receptors shown here come from a human donor with non-small cell lung cancer that progressed on radiotherapy plus ipilimumab.

Points on this clone: An end of the junction differs from the germline gene, which may be a read error. This chain uses TRBV6-5 with TRBJ2-7; possibly TRBD2 for D (6 bases). The CDR3 contains 14 residues. Germline assignment: CDR1 MNHEY and CDR2 SVGAGI. CDR3 region: CASSYYGGAHEQHF. CDR3 sequence (DNA): TGTGCCAGCAGTTACTACGGAGGGGCCCACGAGCAGCACTTC.

The chain links TRBV10-3 to TRBJ2-2, with D uncertain. The CDR3 is made up of 15 amino acids. V was cut by 2 bases and J by 6 bases, with 13 bases left in between. Germline V gene data show CDR1 as ENHRY and CDR2 as SYGVKD. The CDR3 here is CAISEGDRTAGELFF. CDR3 nucleotides: TGTGCCATCAGTGAGGGGGATAGGACCGCCGGGGAGCTGTTTTTT.

The V call is TRBV6-1, the J call TRBJ1-1, with a tentative D call TRBD1 (5 bases). V lost 3 bases and J 10 bases, leaving 18 bases between the germline ends. The length of the CDR3 is 14 residues. In germline, CDR1 is MNHNS, CDR2 SASEGT. In nucleotides, the CDR3 is TGTGCCAGCAGTGAGAGCCCAGGGAACCGGCGAGCTTTCTTT. It translates to CASSESPGNRRAFF.

Details on this clone: An end of the junction does not agree with germline; a read error may underlie this. This chain connects TRBV27 to TRBJ2-3, with a weak D call TRBD2 (5 bases). Germline CDR1 is MNHEY and CDR2 is SMNVEV (reference sequence). There are 14 residues in the CDR3. The CDR3 bases are TGTGCCAGCAGTCTATCCCGGGGAACAGATACGCAGTATTTT. It is translated as CASSLSRGTDTQYF.

The chain uses TRBV6-5 and TRBJ1-1; no clear D. Trimming cost V 2 bases and J 5 bases, with 12 bases left between them. The germline gives CDR1 MNHEY, CDR2 SVGAGI. This CDR3 has 14 amino acids. In DNA form, the CDR3 reads TGTGCCAGCAGTTACAGCTTACTAACGACTGAAGCTTTCTTT. Translated: CASSYSLLTTEAFF.

This sequence joins TRBV11-2 and TRBJ1-2; a possible D gene is TRBD1 (5 bases). The CDR3 spans 14 residues. CDR1 and CDR2 (germline): SGHAT, FQNNGV. The germline V and J ends were trimmed by 5 bases and 4 bases, with 14 bases remaining between them. The CDR3: CASSEARQFYGYTF. DNA of the CDR3: TGTGCCAGCAGCGAAGCAAGACAGTTCTATGGCTACACCTTC.

This clone was observed once. This chain connects TRBV5-1 to TRBJ1-1; weak D call: TRBD1 (5 bases). CDR1 is SGHRS and CDR2 is YFSETQ in the germline V gene. Trimming pared 4 bases from V and 4 bases from J, leaving 14 bases between. The length of the CDR3 is 14 residues. CDR3 sequence reads: CASSTRESGTEAFF. The CDR3 region has the DNA TGCGCCAGCAGCACCAGGGAGTCGGGCACTGAAGCTTTCTTT.

The chain carries TRBV18 and TRBJ2-7; the D gene is possibly TRBD2 (6 bases). V was cut by 6 bases and J by 6 bases, with 18 bases left in between. CDR3 size: 14 residues. From germline, CDR1 is KGHSH and CDR2 LQKENI. The chain's CDR3 is CASSVGGTPSEQYF. The CDR3 DNA reads as TGTGCCAGCTCCGTTGGAGGGACTCCCTCCGAGCAGTACTTC.

The V gene is TRBV15, the J gene TRBJ2-5; D call uncertain. V dropped 0 bases and J dropped 2 bases, with 10 bases sitting between them. Germline CDR1 is LNHNV and CDR2 is YYDKDF (reference sequence). The CDR3 is made up of 15 amino acids. CDR3 loop: CATSRDVTAQETQYF. In nucleotides, the CDR3 is TGTGCCACCAGCAGAGATGTTACAGCTCAAGAGACCCAGTACTTC.

This rearrangement joins TRBV9 to TRBJ2-2; D perhaps matches TRBD1 (5 bases). Germline CDR1 is SGDLS and CDR2 is YYNGEE. Trimming took 1 base from V and 5 from J, leaving 12 bases between them. The CDR3 consists of 15 residues. The CDR3 DNA reads as TGTGCCAGCAGCGTATGGGGCGTCGGGACCGGGGAGCTGTTTTTT. It codes for CASSVWGVGTGELFF.

This sequence joins TRBV6-1 and TRBJ2-3; 8 bases line up with TRBD2. The length of the CDR3 is 15 residues. Germline assignment: CDR1 MNHNS and CDR2 SASEGT. V lost 8 bases and J lost 1; bases outside the gene matches: 8. CDR3 coding DNA: TGTGCCAGCGCCGGGGGGGGGCTGGGCACAGATACGCAGTATTTT. This gives the protein CASAGGGLGTDTQYF.

The V call is TRBV20-1, the J call TRBJ1-2; D is perhaps TRBD1 (5 bases). The V gene lost 3 bases and the J gene lost 8 bases, with 10 bases spanning the gap. The CDR3 runs 11 residues. Germline lookup yields CDR1 DFQATT and CDR2 SNEGSKA (reference sequence). The CDR3 sequence: CSARGGGGYTF. The CDR3 DNA is TGCAGTGCTAGGGGGGGAGGAGGCTACACCTTC.

CDR3: CASSDFGREGRNEQFF. The CDR3 DNA follows: TGTGCCAGCAGTGATTTTGGGCGGGAGGGCCGAAATGAGCAGTTCTTC. V gene TRBV2 combines with J gene TRBJ2-1, with 9 bases fitting TRBD2. The CDR3 length is 16 residues. Trimming at V came to 3 bases and at J to 7 bases, leaving 10 bases not matched to a gene. Germline CDR1 SNHLY, CDR2 FYNNEI.

CDR3 protein: CASSRAAGAGEQYF. The DNA of the CDR3 is TGCGCCAGCAGCCGGGCGGCAGGGGCCGGGGAGCAGTACTTC. This chain uses TRBV5-1 with TRBJ2-7; weak D call: TRBD1 (6 bases). The V gene lost 4 bases and the J gene lost 7 bases, with 18 bases spanning the gap. This CDR3 is 14 amino acids long. The germline CDR1 and CDR2 sequences are SGHRS and YFSETQ.

The rearrangement links TRBV6-5 to TRBJ1-2, with D hard to call. V lost 2 bases, J lost 6 bases, and 13 bases lay in between. The germline gives CDR1 MNHEY, CDR2 SVGAGI. The CDR3 has 14 residues. The DNA of the CDR3 is TGTGCCAGCAGTTACCGGGCGGGCAGTGATGGCTACACCTTC. Translation gives CASSYRAGSDGYTF.

The table lists this clone with a count of one. The chain employs TRBV28 and TRBJ1-4; perhaps TRBD1 as D (5 bases). This CDR3 spans 14 amino acids. V was shortened by 3 bases and J by 7 bases, with 12 bases between the two germline ends. The germline CDR1 and CDR2 sequences are MDHEN and SYDVKM. As DNA, the CDR3 is TGTGCCAGCAGTTTCGGAGGGGTGGGTGAAAAACTGTTTTTT. Residues: CASSFGGVGEKLFF.

The chain couples TRBV29-1 to TRBJ1-2; no reliable D call. Looked up from germline, CDR1 is SQVTM and CDR2 is ANQGSEA. Deletions cut 3 bases from V and 1 base from J, with 6 bases between. The CDR3 is 12 amino acids. CDR3 region: CSVDTGNYGYTF. Here the CDR3 DNA reads TGCAGCGTTGACACGGGTAACTATGGCTACACCTTC.

V usage is TRBV5-1 and J usage is TRBJ1-1; D gene ambiguous. Germline V gene lookup returns CDR1 SGHRS and CDR2 YFSETQ. Deletions cut 0 bases from V and 3 bases from J, with 6 bases between. This CDR3 has 13 residues. CDR3 sequence (DNA): TGCGCCAGCAGCTTGGCCGGGGACACTGAAGCTTTCTTT. Its translation is CASSLAGDTEAFF.

The sample holds a few counts of this clone. The gene calls are TRBV11-3 and TRBJ2-1, with 9 bases that match TRBD2. Per germline, CDR1 SGHNT and CDR2 YENEEA. The CDR3 loop spans 15 amino acids. Germline trimming cut 5 bases from V and 6 bases from J; bases unmatched to any gene: 8. The CDR3 DNA reads as TGTGCCAGCAGCAAGCTAGCGGGGAGTTTCAATGAGCAGTTCTTC. It is translated as CASSKLAGSFNEQFF. Full variable domain (missing parts from reference TRBV11-3 and TRBJ2-1): EAGVVQSPRYKIIEKKQPVAFWCNPISGHNTLYWYLQNLGQGPELLIRYENEEAVDDSQLPKDRFSAERLKGVDSTLKIQPAELGDSAVYLCASSKLAGSFNEQFFGPGTRLTVL.

The chain employs TRBV7-3 and TRBJ2-3, with 11 positions matching TRBD2. The CDR3 is 16 residues long. The germline V gene encodes CDR1 SGHTA and CDR2 FQGTGA. V dropped 3 bases and J dropped 0; count of bases not matched to a gene: 2. The CDR3 coding sequence is TGTGCCAGCAGCTTCGGGACTAGCGGAAGCACAGATACGCAGTATTTT. It specifies CASSFGTSGSTDTQYF.

J is TRBJ2-5 and V is TRBV5-1; 14 nucleotides agree with TRBD2. The CDR3 consists of 16 residues. Germline loops: CDR1 SGHRS, CDR2 YFSETQ. V lost 2 bases to trimming and J lost 5 bases; unmatched junction nucleotides: 5. In DNA, the CDR3 is TGCGCCAGCAGCTTCGGACTAGCGGGAGGTATGGAGACCCAGTACTTC. Translated: CASSFGLAGGMETQYF.

This clone came up a few times. The chain has TRBV18 and TRBJ1-5, with D hard to call. V was clipped by 3 bases and J by 3 bases, with 9 bases between them. Germline values: CDR1 KGHSH, CDR2 LQKENI. CDR3 length equals 14 residues. The DNA of the CDR3 is TGTGCCAGCTCACCGGGTGGGATCAATCAGCCCCAGCATTTT. Translated, it gives CASSPGGINQPQHF. Variable domain in full (rest from reference TRBV18 and TRBJ1-5): NAGVMQNPRHLVRRRGQEARLRCSPMKGHSHVYWYRQLPEEGLKFMVYLQKENIIDESGMPKERFSAEFPKEGPSILRIQQVVRGDSAAYFCASSPGGINQPQHFGDGTRLSIL.

This clone was detected only a few times. The gene calls are TRBV11-3 and TRBJ2-5; D is perhaps TRBD2 (6 bases). CDR1 and CDR2 (germline): SGHNT, YENEEA. The CDR3 loop spans 15 amino acids. V gave up 5 bases and J gave up 4 bases, with 17 bases separating them. The CDR3 DNA reads as TGTGCCAGCAGCGGCGCCGGGAGAGATCCAGAGACCCAGTACTTC. This gives the protein CASSGAGRDPETQYF. Based on the CDR3 plus reference TRBV11-3 and TRBJ2-5, the full variable domain is EAGVVQSPRYKIIEKKQPVAFWCNPISGHNTLYWYLQNLGQGPELLIRYENEEAVDDSQLPKDRFSAERLKGVDSTLKIQPAELGDSAVYLCASSGAGRDPETQYFGPGTRLLVL.

The V call is TRBV19, the J call TRBJ2-6, with TRBD2 matching over 9 bases. The CDR3 contains 20 residues. Germline V gene data show CDR1 as LNHDA and CDR2 as SQIVND (reference sequence). With V trimmed by 0 bases and J by 4 bases, 13 bases remained unmatched. The CDR3 sequence: CASSIDRGGRAVSGANVLTF. The CDR3 DNA is TGTGCCAGTAGTATAGATCGCGGCGGGAGGGCCGTCTCGGGGGCCAACGTCCTGACTTTC. The full variable domain, rest sourced from reference TRBV19 and TRBJ2-6, is DGGITQSPKYLFRKEGQNVTLSCEQNLNHDAMYWYRQDPGQGLRLIYYSQIVNDFQKGDIAEGYSVSREKKESFPLTVTSAQKNPTAFYLCASSIDRGGRAVSGANVLTFGAGSRLTVL.

The gene calls are TRBV11-3 and TRBJ2-1, with D tentatively TRBD1 or TRBD2 (6 bases each). CDR1 is SGHNT, CDR2 YENEEA, per germline. The CDR3 contains 13 residues. V was trimmed by 1 base and J by 9 bases, leaving 10 bases between them. The chain's CDR3 is CASSLVRGVEQFF. The CDR3 nucleotides read TGTGCCAGCAGCTTAGTAAGGGGGGTTGAGCAGTTCTTC.

The gene calls are TRBV7-3 and TRBJ1-2; 11 bases align to TRBD1. The germline V gene encodes CDR1 SGHTA and CDR2 FQGTGA. The CDR3 runs 14 residues. The J segment lost 6 bases and the V segment lost 5 bases, leaving 5 bases of the junction unmatched. The CDR3 reads CASSEGQGGHGYTF. The CDR3, as DNA: TGTGCCAGCAGCGAGGGACAGGGGGGTCATGGCTACACCTTC.

The gene calls are TRBV4-1 and TRBJ2-5; D ambiguous. V was shortened by 0 bases and J by 5 bases, with 7 bases between the two germline ends. Per the germline V gene, CDR1 is MGHRA and CDR2 is YSYEKL. CDR3 length: 13 amino acids. The CDR3: CASSQERVETQYF. For the CDR3, the DNA is TGCGCCAGCAGCCAAGAAAGGGTGGAGACCCAGTACTTC.

The chain is built from TRBV25-1 and TRBJ1-6; D unclear. Germline V gene data show CDR1 as MGHDK and CDR2 as SYGVNS. The CDR3 length is 15 residues. V shed 6 bases and J shed 5 bases, with 14 bases lying between them. CDR3 loop: CASSATLADNSPLHF. DNA for the CDR3: TGTGCCAGCAGCGCAACCCTGGCAGATAATTCACCCCTCCACTTT.

The chain carries TRBV7-9 and TRBJ1-2; a weak D match, TRBD1 (5 bases). The CDR3 runs to 14 residues. V dropped 5 bases and J dropped 4 bases, with 14 bases sitting between them. The germline CDR1 and CDR2 sequences are SEHNR and FQNEAQ (reference sequence). This chain's CDR3 is CASSDPDRGYGYTF. CDR3 nucleotide sequence: TGTGCCAGCAGCGACCCTGACAGAGGCTATGGCTACACCTTC.

The rearrangement joins TRBV19 to TRBJ2-4; 7 positions agree with TRBD2. Unmatched junction bases numbered 7, after V lost 3 bases and J lost 8 bases. The CDR3 extends over 14 amino acids. Germline V gene lookup returns CDR1 LNHDA and CDR2 SQIVND (reference sequence). In DNA, the CDR3 is TGTGCCAGTAGTATTGAAGCGGGAATTGACATTCAGTACTTC. It specifies CASSIEAGIDIQYF.

V and J are TRBV6-1 and TRBJ2-2; D may be TRBD1 (6 bases). The V end lost 3 bases, the J end lost 7 bases, and 15 bases lay between the germline ends. The CDR3 consists of 15 residues. Per the germline V gene, CDR1 is MNHNS and CDR2 is SASEGT. CDR3 loop: CASSEGATNFGELFF. The CDR3 DNA reads TGTGCCAGCAGTGAGGGGGCCACGAACTTCGGGGAGCTGTTTTTT.

This clone was counted once. This chain connects TRBV10-2 to TRBJ2-5, with unresolved D. Germline CDR1 is WSHSY and CDR2 is SAAADI. CDR3 length: 12 residues. Trimming stripped 0 bases from V and 8 bases from J, with 7 bases between. The CDR3 sequence is CASSESWGTQYF. CDR3 sequence (DNA): TGCGCCAGCAGTGAGTCGTGGGGAACCCAGTACTTC.